This T cell receptor (beta chain) appears in the sequencing data of a study of cytomegalovirus exposure and HLA in healthy donors. Study-wide points: There were about 160 TCR beta chains listed as cytomegalovirus-associated. Relative to equally common others, HLA-associated TCR beta chains showed greater clonal expansion in a later analysis. Most TCR beta V segments were productive about 87% or about 30% of the time in an earlier analysis. Using the classifier, cytomegalovirus status was reportedly diagnosed with high specificity and sensitivity.

Primers: 60 Vbeta forward and 13 Jbeta reverse. Measured with immunoSEQ multiplex PCR; TCRdb has only the in-frame clones, and not every one. The data show about 63,000 clones, approximately 73% seen once. Trimming at V came to 5 bases and at J to 4 bases, leaving 16 bases not matched to a gene. Germline loops: CDR1 SGHTA, CDR2 FQGNSA. The length of the CDR3 is 17 residues. On this clone: As yet, its antigen is unknown.

The receptor's source is a man in his forties or fifties in good health and CMV-seronegative. Sequencing was performed on PBMCs. This chain uses TRBV7-2 with TRBJ2-7, with 8 bases identical to TRBD1. For the CDR3, the DNA is TGTGCCAGCAGCCCCACAGGACAGGGAATAAGGCTTTACGAGCAGTACTTC. This codes for CASSPTGQGIRLYEQYF.